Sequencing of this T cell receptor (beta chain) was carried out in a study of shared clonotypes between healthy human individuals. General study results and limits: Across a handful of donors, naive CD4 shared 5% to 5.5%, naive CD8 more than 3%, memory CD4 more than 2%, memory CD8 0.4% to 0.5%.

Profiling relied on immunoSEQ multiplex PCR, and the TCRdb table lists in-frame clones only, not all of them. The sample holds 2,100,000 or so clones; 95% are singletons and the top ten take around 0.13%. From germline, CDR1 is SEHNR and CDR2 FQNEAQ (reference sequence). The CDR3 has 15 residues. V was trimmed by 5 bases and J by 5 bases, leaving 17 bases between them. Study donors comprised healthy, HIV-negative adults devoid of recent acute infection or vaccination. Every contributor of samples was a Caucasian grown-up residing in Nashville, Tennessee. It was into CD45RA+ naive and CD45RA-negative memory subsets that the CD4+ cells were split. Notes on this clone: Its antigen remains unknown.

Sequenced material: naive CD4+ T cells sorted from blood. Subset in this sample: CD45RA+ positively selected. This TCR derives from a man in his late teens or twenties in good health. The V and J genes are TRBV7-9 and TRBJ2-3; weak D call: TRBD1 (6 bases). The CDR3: CASSLGGKGVDTQYF. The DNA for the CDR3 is TGTGCCAGCAGCCTAGGCGGAAAGGGGGTAGATACGCAGTATTTT.